The rows below give T cell receptor beta chains drawn from one sample of a study of CD4 T cells in relation to SARS-CoV-2 and coronaviruses. No antigen is known for these receptors. Sequenced by immunoSEQ multiplex PCR; TCRdb stores in-frame clones only, minus some. This table has some 20,000 clones, about 72% appearing once. The material sequenced was CD4+ T cells from PBMCs, cultured in vitro. The receptors originated from a human donor in good health. Both conserved end residues are part of each CDR3. D genes are given only for firm matches. Some rows have no size entry. The others give once, few or many, or a class for an expanded clone.

V gene: TRBV9; clone size: -; J gene: TRBJ2-2; D gene: TRBD2; CDR3 DNA: TGTGCCAGCAGCGTATTTAGCGGGGCGGGTACCGGGGAGCTGTTTTTT; CDR3 protein: CASSVFSGAGTGELFF
V gene: TRBV15; clone size: few; J gene: TRBJ2-7; D gene: -; CDR3 DNA: TGTGCCACCAGCGTCTCACAGGGTCTGTCCTACGAGCAGTACTTC; CDR3 protein: CATSVSQGLSYEQYF
V gene: TRBV6-1; clone size: -; J gene: TRBJ2-1; D gene: -; CDR3 DNA: TGTGCCAGCAGTGAAGCACACTCAGGGTCCTACAATGAGCAGTTCTTC; CDR3 protein: CASSEAHSGSYNEQFF
V gene: TRBV12-3/TRBV12-4; clone size: -; J gene: TRBJ1-2; D gene: TRBD1; CDR3 DNA: TGTGCCAGCAGCCCCGACAGGGATCGGGGCTACACCTTC; CDR3 protein: CASSPDRDRGYTF
V gene: TRBV19; clone size: -; J gene: TRBJ2-5; D gene: -; CDR3 DNA: TGTGCCAGTAGTATCAACGGACAAGAGACCCAGTACTTC; CDR3 protein: CASSINGQETQYF
V gene: TRBV28; clone size: -; J gene: TRBJ1-2; D gene: TRBD1; CDR3 DNA: TGTGCCAGCACCCCAGGGGGGGGCTCAGGCTACACCTTC; CDR3 protein: CASTPGGGSGYTF
V gene: TRBV18; clone size: -; J gene: TRBJ1-2; D gene: TRBD1; CDR3 DNA: TGTGCCAGCTCACGGGACAGGGGACCTTTTCAGCGCTACACCTTC; CDR3 protein: CASSRDRGPFQRYTF
V gene: TRBV9; clone size: -; J gene: TRBJ2-2; D gene: TRBD1; CDR3 DNA: TGTGCCAGCAGCGCAAGACAGGGAAACACCGGGGAGCTGTTTTTT; CDR3 protein: CASSARQGNTGELFF
V gene: TRBV19; clone size: -; J gene: TRBJ1-2; D gene: -; CDR3 DNA: TGTGCCAGTAGTGGGGCAGGCTATGGCTACACCTTC; CDR3 protein: CASSGAGYGYTF
V gene: TRBV11-2; clone size: once; J gene: TRBJ2-1; D gene: -; CDR3 DNA: TGTGCCAGCAGCTTACTGGGGGGGCAGGGTGTGCAGTTCTTC; CDR3 protein: CASSLLGGQGVQFF
V gene: TRBV5-1; clone size: -; J gene: TRBJ2-1; D gene: -; CDR3 DNA: TGCGCCAGCAGCTTGTCAGCACAGTCTTACAATGAGCAGTTCTTC; CDR3 protein: CASSLSAQSYNEQFF
V gene: TRBV18; clone size: -; J gene: TRBJ2-7; D gene: -; CDR3 DNA: TGTGCCAGCTCACCAGAAACCGGGCTCTCCTACGAGCAGTACTTC; CDR3 protein: CASSPETGLSYEQYF
V gene: TRBV28; clone size: -; J gene: TRBJ2-2; D gene: TRBD1; CDR3 DNA: TGTGCCAGCAGTTCGACAGGGGTAACCGGGGAGCTGTTTTTT; CDR3 protein: CASSSTGVTGELFF
V gene: TRBV27; clone size: -; J gene: TRBJ2-7; D gene: -; CDR3 DNA: TGTGCCAGCAGTCGGGACGGAGCCTACGAGCAGTACTTC; CDR3 protein: CASSRDGAYEQYF
V gene: TRBV7-8; clone size: -; J gene: TRBJ2-7; D gene: -; CDR3 DNA: TGTGCCAGCAGCTCCTCAGGTAGCGGCTACGAGCAGTACTTC; CDR3 protein: CASSSSGSGYEQYF
V gene: TRBV27; clone size: -; J gene: TRBJ1-5; D gene: -; CDR3 DNA: TGTGCCAGCAGTCCACGGAAGGATACGATTAGCAATCAGCCCCAGCATTTT; CDR3 protein: CASSPRKDTISNQPQHF
V gene: TRBV7-3; clone size: -; J gene: TRBJ2-1; D gene: TRBD2; CDR3 DNA: TGTGCCAGCAGCTTGGTAGCGGGAAAGCAGTTCTTC; CDR3 protein: CASSLVAGKQFF
V gene: TRBV12-3/TRBV12-4; clone size: -; J gene: TRBJ1-3; D gene: TRBD1; CDR3 DNA: TGTGCCTTGGGGACAGGGGCTGGAAACACCATATATTTT; CDR3 protein: CALGTGAGNTIYF
V gene: TRBV7-3; clone size: -; J gene: TRBJ2-7; D gene: TRBD1; CDR3 DNA: TGTGCCAGCAGCTACACCGGGACAGGGGGCTACGAGCAGTACTTC; CDR3 protein: CASSYTGTGGYEQYF
V gene: TRBV6-1; clone size: -; J gene: TRBJ1-5; D gene: -; CDR3 DNA: TGTGCCAGCAGTGGAGCAGGGAGCATCAATCAGCCCCAGCATTTT; CDR3 protein: CASSGAGSINQPQHF
V gene: TRBV14; clone size: -; J gene: TRBJ2-3; D gene: TRBD2; CDR3 DNA: TGTGCCAGCAGCCAAAATAGCGGGATGGGGACGGATACGCAGTATTTT; CDR3 protein: CASSQNSGMGTDTQYF